The 12 T cell receptor beta chains below come from one sample, sequenced in a study of spatial heterogeneity in lung cancer. Indicated time point: sample taken at primary tumor resection. Whole RNA came from tumor, nontumor lung or frozen PBMC and was sequenced without being sorted. From the 5' RACE reads, TCRdb called clonotypes with MiXCR, one entry per CDR3 protein. The sample shows 95,000 or so distinct CDR3 sequences, approximately 8.9% of them seen only once. The sample was PBMCs, taken at surgery. The receptors were gathered from a male donor with early-stage non-small cell lung cancer.

This clonotype occurred a few times. This chain joins TRBV4-3 and TRBJ2-5, with D unclear. This CDR3 contains 13 residues. V gave up 3 bases and J gave up 4 bases, with 9 bases separating them. CDR1 and CDR2 from the germline V gene are LGHNA and YSLEER. The DNA for the CDR3 is TGCGCCAGCAGCCACGGTGGCGGAGAGACCCAGTACTTC. Translation: CASSHGGGETQYF.

V and J are TRBV3-1 and TRBJ1-1; 8 nucleotides line up with TRBD1. The germline V gene encodes CDR1 LGHDT and CDR2 YNNKEL (reference sequence). J was trimmed by 1 base and V by 4 bases; bases with no gene match: 2. The CDR3 extends over 14 amino acids. The CDR3: CASSRGQENTEAFF. DNA of the CDR3: TGTGCCAGCAGCCGGGGACAGGAGAACACTGAAGCTTTCTTT.

The chain is built from TRBV29-1 and TRBJ1-4, with D hard to call. The CDR3 is 10 amino acids. Trimming took 4 bases from V and 8 from J, leaving 5 bases between them. Germline V lookup: CDR1 SQVTM, CDR2 ANQGSEA. CDR3 loop: CSVVSEKLFF. The DNA for the CDR3 is TGCAGCGTTGTATCAGAAAAACTGTTTTTT.

This clonotype occurred a few times. Here the CDR3 reads CASRAQGPSPQYF. CDR3 DNA sequence: TGTGCCAGCAGAGCCCAGGGGCCTTCCCCGCAGTATTTT. The chain employs TRBV28 and TRBJ2-3; D might be TRBD1 (6 bases). The CDR3 spans 13 residues. Trimming took off 6 bases at V and 10 bases at J, with 17 bases between the two ends. Germline values: CDR1 MDHEN, CDR2 SYDVKM.

For the CDR3, the DNA is TGTGCCAGCCCCGGGGGTTCCACTAATGAAAAACTGTTTTTT. It codes for CASPGGSTNEKLFF. This sequence joins TRBV7-9 and TRBJ1-4; possibly TRBD1 for D (5 bases). The CDR3 covers 14 residues. Germline V gene data show CDR1 as SEHNR and CDR2 as FQNEAQ (reference sequence). Trimming stripped 8 bases from V and 2 bases from J, with 12 bases between.

This clonotype rates as medium-sized. CDR3 region: CSVLSGTNTEAFF. CDR3 DNA sequence: TGCAGCGTTCTTAGTGGTACGAACACTGAAGCTTTCTTT. The chain joins TRBV29-1 to TRBJ1-1, with D hard to call. V lost 5 bases and J lost 1, with 11 bases in between. CDR1 SQVTM and CDR2 ANQGSEA come from the germline V gene. The CDR3 consists of 13 residues.

Concerning this clonotype itself: A much larger clone lies a single base off, so this may be a read error. The chain employs TRBV12-3 or TRBV12-4 and TRBJ1-6, with unresolved D. Trimming removed 1 base at V and 9 bases at J, with 4 bases between. The CDR3 totals 12 residues. The CDR3 reads CASSLGGSPLHF. The CDR3 nucleotides are TGTGCCAGCAGTTTAGGAGGTTCACCCCTCCACTTT.

This clonotype showed up just a few times. The chain recombines TRBV5-1 with TRBJ2-3, with D possibly matching TRBD2 (6 bases). Trimming took off 4 bases at V and 9 bases at J, with 12 bases between the two ends. CDR1 SGHRS and CDR2 YFSETQ come from the germline V gene. CDR3 size: 12 residues. As DNA, the CDR3 is TGCGCCAGCAGCGGAGGGACTCTCACGCAGTATTTT. Amino acid sequence: CASSGGTLTQYF.

J is TRBJ2-1 and V is TRBV3-1; 7 bases are shared with TRBD1. The V and J ends lost 4 bases and 5 bases, in that order; junction bases with no gene match: 8. CDR3 length: 15 amino acids. CDR1 and CDR2 (germline): LGHDT, YNNKEL (reference sequence). CDR3 nucleotide sequence: TGTGCCAGCAGCCCATCCCCCGGGACAGACAATGAGCAGTTCTTC. Protein: CASSPSPGTDNEQFF.

This clonotype was detected a few times. The chain uses TRBV5-4 and TRBJ2-1; either TRBD1 or TRBD2 may supply D (5 bases each). V lost 0 bases and J 6 bases, leaving 10 bases between the germline ends. The CDR3 contains 14 residues. Germline V gene sequence: CDR1 SGHNT, CDR2 YYREEE (reference sequence). The CDR3 sequence: CASSLGGTPNEQFF. The CDR3 coding sequence is TGTGCCAGCAGCTTGGGAGGGACCCCCAATGAGCAGTTCTTC.

This clonotype has more than one count but fewer than ten. The chain is built from TRBV7-9 and TRBJ2-3; D possibly corresponds to TRBD2 (6 bases). Germline V lookup: CDR1 SEHNR, CDR2 FQNEAQ (reference sequence). The CDR3 totals 15 residues. Trimming pared 6 bases from V and 3 bases from J, leaving 16 bases between. Written as DNA, the CDR3 is TGTGCCAGCAGTTCCGGGGCTAGCGCTACAGATACGCAGTATTTT. This translates into CASSSGASATDTQYF.

The table lists this clonotype with many counts. The V call is TRBV10-2, the J call TRBJ2-5; D is possibly TRBD1 or TRBD2 (5 bases each). V gave up 3 bases and J gave up 5 bases, with 19 bases separating them. The CDR3 has 16 amino acids. The V gene's germline CDR1 is WSHSY and CDR2 SAAADI. The CDR3 reads CASSEWTVGTPETQYF. In DNA, the CDR3 is TGCGCCAGCAGTGAATGGACGGTTGGGACGCCCGAGACCCAGTACTTC.